Here is one TCR beta chain with its context. This clone may be a read error of a much larger clone one base away. The CDR3 covers 12 residues. Germline V gives CDR1 MNHEY, CDR2 SVGAGI. Together with a sample-barcoded 5' primer, a J-beta primer mix was included in a second PCR lasting about 7 to 12 cycles. One entry per CDR3 protein results from TCRdb running MiXCR on the 5' RACE reads. Of approximately 800,000 distinct CDR3 sequences detected, roughly 60% appear once; the ten largest clones hold around 30%. The data originate from a study of blood T cells in healthy people across ages. The chain employs TRBV6-5 and TRBJ2-7; TRBD1 is a possible D gene (5 bases). This sequence originates from a man younger than 40 in good health. Specimen: blood. CDR3 protein: CTSGSGSYEQYF. The CDR3 region has the DNA TGTACCAGTGGGTCAGGGTCTTACGAGCAGTACTTC.